The clone carrying this TCR beta chain showed up just a few times. Antigen unknown. These data are taken from a study of T cells in Graves' hyperthyroidism and ophthalmopathy. Study-wide results and caveats: Blood held most thyroid clonotypes expanded above 0.001 frequency. Ophthalmopathy could be told apart from stable hyperthyroidism with a 13 V-J model.

TCR beta CDR3 regions were amplified from RNA. First-round RT-PCR with HTBI primers amplified the TCR CDR3 region. TCRdb called the multiplex PCR reads again in MiXCR, with one record for every CDR3 protein. The table records under 700,000 distinct CDR3 sequences, around 42% of them present only once. Orbital computed tomography, thyroid ultrasound, serum thyroxine and TRAb, and clinical symptoms together informed the diagnoses. This clonotype originated in a woman under 30 with Graves' hyperthyroidism. The material sequenced was peripheral blood or thyroid tissue (not recorded which).

As DNA, the CDR3 is TGTGCCAGCAATCCGGGGGGCCACAATAATTCACCCCTCCACTTT. Translated, it gives CASNPGGHNNSPLHF. The chain joins TRBV7-6 to TRBJ1-6, with D possibly TRBD1 on 6 matching bases. The CDR3 has 15 amino acids. V lost 7 bases, J lost 5 bases, and 15 bases lay in between. Germline CDR1 is SGHVS and CDR2 is FNYEAQ.